The clone carrying this TCR beta chain was seen once. Its antigen remains unknown. Using immunoSEQ multiplex PCR, the repertoire was profiled, and TCRdb retains in-frame clones only, with some absent. This sample yields 45,000 to 65,000 clones, of which roughly 80% are seen a single time; roughly 2.3% belongs to the top ten. This specimen belongs to a study of vaccination effects on CD4 cells after COVID-19. Sequencing in the ViraFEST assay came after antigen-specific CD4+ T cells had been expanded with viral peptide pools, which were used to stimulate PBMC. Cells that had been cultured for 10 days were the source of isolated CD4+ T cells. Neither prior SARS-CoV-2 infection nor positive nucleocapsid antibodies were present in the vaccine recipients. Half-medium replacement with IL-2 medium occurred on days 3 and 7. Study results and limitations: Nearly all vaccine-induced clones in healthy recipients recognized only SARS-CoV-2.

This CDR3 is 13 amino acids long. The V end lost 3 bases, the J end lost 4 bases, and 7 bases lay between the germline ends. Looked up from germline, CDR1 is SNHLY and CDR2 is FYNNEI. This chain joins TRBV2 and TRBJ2-1, with D hard to call. Sequencing used CD4+ T cells from PBMCs cultured with HCoV-229E spike peptides, obtained before COVID-19 vaccination. This receptor was identified in a human donor who received a COVID-19 vaccine. CDR3 in amino acids: CASSEWRYNEQFF. The CDR3 nucleotides read TGTGCCAGCAGTGAGTGGCGTTACAATGAGCAGTTCTTC.